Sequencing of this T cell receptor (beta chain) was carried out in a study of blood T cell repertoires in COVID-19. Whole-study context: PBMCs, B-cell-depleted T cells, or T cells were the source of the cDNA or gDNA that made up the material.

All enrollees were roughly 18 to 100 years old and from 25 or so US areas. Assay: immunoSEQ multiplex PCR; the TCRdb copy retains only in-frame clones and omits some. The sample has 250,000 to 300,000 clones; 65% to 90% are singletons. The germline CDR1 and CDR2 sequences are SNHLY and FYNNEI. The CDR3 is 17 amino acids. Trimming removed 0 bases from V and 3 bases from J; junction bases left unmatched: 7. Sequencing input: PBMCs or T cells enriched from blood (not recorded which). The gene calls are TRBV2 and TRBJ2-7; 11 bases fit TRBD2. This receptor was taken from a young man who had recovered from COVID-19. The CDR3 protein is CASSEALGTSGVYEQYF. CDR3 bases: TGTGCCAGCAGTGAAGCCCTCGGGACTAGCGGAGTCTACGAGCAGTACTTC.